This T cell receptor (beta chain) is from a study of blood T cell repertoires in COVID-19. The wider study: COVID-19 samples, acute and convalescent, were from the United States, Italy and Spain. Sample material is recorded as cDNA or gDNA derived from T cells, B-cell-depleted T cells, or PBMCs.

The V gene's germline CDR1 is LGHNT and CDR2 FRNRAP. CDR3 length: 15 amino acids. Trimming cost V 6 bases and J 4 bases; bases outside gene matches: 4. Measured with immunoSEQ multiplex PCR; TCRdb has only the in-frame clones, and not every one. Of 85,000 to 130,000 clones listed, about 91% are singletons. This receptor was identified in a human donor in a cohort sampled during active COVID-19. The sequencing sample was made of peripheral blood. This chain links TRBV12-5 with TRBJ2-5; TRBD2 agrees at 14 bases. The CDR3 loop reads CASGSGLAGGETQYF. CDR3 coding DNA: TGTGCTAGTGGATCCGGACTAGCGGGGGGAGAGACCCAGTACTTC.